This T cell receptor (beta chain) is drawn from a study of T cell repertoires in cytomegalovirus infection. Germline-derived CDR1 and CDR2 are SQVTM and ANQGSEA. This CDR3 contains 12 residues. V shed 3 bases, J shed 8 bases, and the junction held 6 bases outside the gene matches. TCRdb reprocessed the reads via MiXCR and lists one record per CDR3 protein. The profile shows about 240,000 distinct CDR3 sequences, 9% to 15% of them singletons. The sequence was obtained from a human donor in good health (CMV status not recorded). Some clones in this sample may be carry-over from other donors' samples. The sample comprised PBMCs. The rearrangement uses TRBV29-1 and TRBJ1-2; 7 nucleotides agree with TRBD1. As DNA, the CDR3 is TGCAGCGTTGACGACAGGGTCGGCGGCTACACCTTC. Amino acid sequence: CSVDDRVGGYTF.